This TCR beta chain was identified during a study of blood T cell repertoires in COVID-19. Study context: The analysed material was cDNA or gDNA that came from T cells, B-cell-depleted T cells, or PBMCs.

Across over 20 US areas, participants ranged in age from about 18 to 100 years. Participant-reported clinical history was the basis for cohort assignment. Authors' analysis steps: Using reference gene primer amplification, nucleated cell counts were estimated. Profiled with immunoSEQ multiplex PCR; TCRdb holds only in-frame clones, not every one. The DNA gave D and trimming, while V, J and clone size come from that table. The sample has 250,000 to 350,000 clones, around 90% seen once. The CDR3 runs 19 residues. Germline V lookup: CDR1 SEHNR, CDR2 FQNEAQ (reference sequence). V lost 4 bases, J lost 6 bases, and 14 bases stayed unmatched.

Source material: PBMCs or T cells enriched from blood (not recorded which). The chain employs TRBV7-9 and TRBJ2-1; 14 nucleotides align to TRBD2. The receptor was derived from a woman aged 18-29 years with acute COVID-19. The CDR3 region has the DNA TGTGCCAGCAGCTACCCCCAGGGGACTAGCGGGAGATCGGGCAATGAGCAGTTCTTC. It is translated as CASSYPQGTSGRSGNEQFF.